Sequencing of this TCR beta chain was carried out in a study of response to subunit inactivated influenza vaccine. General study findings and limits: With each seasonal influenza vaccination, the authors suggested, few new T cells are recruited.

From the RT-PCR reads, TCRdb called clonotypes with MiXCR, one entry per CDR3 protein. The data contain 860,000 or so distinct CDR3 sequences, approximately 21% of them singletons. This clonotype was picked up a small number of times. Antigen: not known. In germline, CDR1 is SGHAT, CDR2 FQNNGV. V dropped 5 bases and J dropped 0 bases, with 12 bases sitting between them. This CDR3 is built from 15 residues. The chain carries TRBV11-2 and TRBJ2-3, with D unresolved. Here the sequenced sample was PBMCs from blood, taken approximately 5 days after vaccination. The receptor was isolated from a man in his fifties or sixties who received an inactivated influenza vaccine. The DNA of the CDR3 is TGTGCCAGCAGCCCCCTGATCCGGAGCACAGATACGCAGTATTTT. Translated, it gives CASSPLIRSTDTQYF.